These 10 T cell receptor beta chains were all obtained from the same sample, sequenced in a study of cytomegalovirus exposure and HLA in healthy donors. The data were produced by immunoSEQ multiplex PCR, yet TCRdb's version contains in-frame clones alone and is incomplete. The data show around 130,000 clones, with about 83% seen just once and 2.1% held by the top ten. Sequencing used PBMCs. Receptors originate from a woman in her twenties or thirties in good health and CMV-seronegative.

This clone was observed a few times. This rearrangement joins TRBV7-6 to TRBJ1-1, with D hard to call. This CDR3 region has 16 residues. CDR1 and CDR2 from the germline V gene are SGHVS and FNYEAQ. Trimming shortened V by 5 bases and J by 1 base, and 17 bases separated the two germline ends. CDR3 DNA sequence: TGTGCCAGCAGCCCCCTTCCAGGCCAGAAGAACACTGAAGCTTTCTTT. As protein: CASSPLPGQKNTEAFF.

The chain carries TRBV6-5 and TRBJ1-1; no firm D call. Germline assignment: CDR1 MNHEY and CDR2 SVGAGI. V gave up 6 bases and J gave up 5 bases, with 13 bases separating them. The CDR3 length is 13 residues. The CDR3 DNA reads as TGTGCCAGCAGCAAGCGAACGGTAACTGAAGCTTTCTTT. Protein product: CASSKRTVTEAFF.

This clone was counted a few times. This sequence joins TRBV2 and TRBJ1-2, with D possibly matching TRBD1 (5 bases). V lost 8 bases and J 7 bases, leaving 14 bases between the germline ends. The germline V gene encodes CDR1 SNHLY and CDR2 FYNNEI. CDR3 size: 12 residues. CDR3 sequence reads: CASEVRDSGYTF. As DNA, the CDR3 is TGTGCCAGCGAAGTCAGGGATTCTGGCTACACCTTC.

As to this clone: The sample has other DNA sequences that encode this CDR3 too. The rearrangement joins TRBV2 to TRBJ2-3; the match to TRBD2 covers 7 bases. The germline gives CDR1 SNHLY, CDR2 FYNNEI. The CDR3 is 14 residues long. The V and J ends lost 0 bases and 4 bases, in that order; junction bases with no gene match: 1. CDR3 nucleotide sequence: TGTGCCAGCAGTGAAGCGGGAGGGGCAGATACGCAGTATTTT. This translates into CASSEAGGADTQYF.

The chain uses TRBV29-1 and TRBJ2-1; tentatively, D is TRBD2 (6 bases). The CDR3 totals 15 residues. CDR1 and CDR2 (germline): SQVTM, ANQGSEA. Trimming stripped 4 bases from V and 3 bases from J, with 16 bases between. The CDR3 reads CSVGSPSGGYNEQFF. The CDR3, as DNA: TGCAGCGTTGGATCCCCCTCCGGGGGCTACAATGAGCAGTTCTTC.

The V call is TRBV4-1, the J call TRBJ2-7; 9 bases are shared with TRBD1. The V and J ends lost 4 bases and 3 bases, in that order; junction bases with no gene match: 7. Germline assignment: CDR1 MGHRA and CDR2 YSYEKL. This CDR3 has 15 residues. CDR3 in DNA: TGCGCCAGCAGCCGCTCGGGACAGGGAGGCTACGAGCAGTACTTC. Translating gives CASSRSGQGGYEQYF.

The V gene is TRBV7-2, the J gene TRBJ1-1; D is unresolved. The V gene lost 5 bases and the J gene lost 4 bases, with 17 bases spanning the gap. CDR3 length: 15 amino acids. From germline, CDR1 is SGHTA and CDR2 FQGNSA. The CDR3 coding sequence is TGTGCCAGCAGCCCCCTCGGGAGGGTAAGCACTGAAGCTTTCTTT. This codes for CASSPLGRVSTEAFF.

The chain links TRBV6-1 to TRBJ1-1; tentatively, D is TRBD1 (6 bases). The V end lost 7 bases, the J end lost 0 bases, and 9 bases lay between the germline ends. Germline CDR1 and CDR2: MNHNS and SASEGT. This CDR3 contains 13 residues. The CDR3 spells CASITGMNTEAFF. CDR3 DNA: TGTGCCAGCATTACAGGGATGAACACTGAAGCTTTCTTT.

This chain links TRBV10-2 with TRBJ2-7, with TRBD2 matching over 11 bases. The V gene's germline CDR1 is WSHSY and CDR2 SAAADI. CDR3 length: 20 residues. The trim removed 0 bases at V and 1 base at J, leaving 14 bases unmatched. CDR3 protein: CASSESRRQPSGGTSYEQYF. CDR3 DNA: TGCGCCAGCAGTGAGTCGAGGCGGCAACCTAGCGGGGGGACGTCCTACGAGCAGTACTTC.

The V gene is TRBV27, the J gene TRBJ1-5, with 9 bases lining up with TRBD1. This CDR3 is built from 15 residues. The ends lost 4 bases at V and 6 bases at J; junction bases unmatched: 7. Germline V lookup: CDR1 MNHEY, CDR2 SMNVEV (reference sequence). The CDR3 is CASSSTGGISQPQHF. In DNA form, the CDR3 reads TGTGCCAGCAGTTCTACAGGGGGCATCAGTCAGCCCCAGCATTTT.